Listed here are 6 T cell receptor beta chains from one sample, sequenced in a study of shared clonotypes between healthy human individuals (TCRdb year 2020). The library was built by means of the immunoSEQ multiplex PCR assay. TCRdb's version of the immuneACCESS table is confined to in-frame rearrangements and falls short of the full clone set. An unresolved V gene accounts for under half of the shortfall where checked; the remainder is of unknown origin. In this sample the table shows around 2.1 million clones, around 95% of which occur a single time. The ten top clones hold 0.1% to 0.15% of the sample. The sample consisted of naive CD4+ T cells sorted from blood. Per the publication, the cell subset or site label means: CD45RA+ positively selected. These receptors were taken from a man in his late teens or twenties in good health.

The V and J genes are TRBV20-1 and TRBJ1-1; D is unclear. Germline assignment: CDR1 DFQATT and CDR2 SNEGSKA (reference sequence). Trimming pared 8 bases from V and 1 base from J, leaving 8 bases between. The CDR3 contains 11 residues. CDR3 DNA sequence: TGCAGTTTTAAAAGGAACACTGAAGCTTTCTTT. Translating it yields CSFKRNTEAFF.

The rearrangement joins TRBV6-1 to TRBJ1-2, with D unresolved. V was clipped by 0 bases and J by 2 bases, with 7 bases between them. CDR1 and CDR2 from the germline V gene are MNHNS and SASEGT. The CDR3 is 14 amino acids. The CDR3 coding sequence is TGTGCCAGCAGTGAAGCGGCACAGAACTATGGCTACACCTTC. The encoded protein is CASSEAAQNYGYTF.

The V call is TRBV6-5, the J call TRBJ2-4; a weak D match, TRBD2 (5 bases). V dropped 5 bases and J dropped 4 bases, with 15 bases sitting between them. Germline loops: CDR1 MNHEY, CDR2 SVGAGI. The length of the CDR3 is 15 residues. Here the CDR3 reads CASSRWTGNKNIQYF. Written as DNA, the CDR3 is TGTGCCAGCAGTCGTTGGACGGGGAATAAAAACATTCAGTACTTC.

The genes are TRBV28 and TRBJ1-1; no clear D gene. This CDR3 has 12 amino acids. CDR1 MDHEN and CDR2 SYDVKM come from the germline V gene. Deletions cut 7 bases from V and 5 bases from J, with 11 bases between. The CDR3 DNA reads TGTGCCAGCAAGGACCTTGGTACTGAAGCTTTCTTT. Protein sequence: CASKDLGTEAFF.

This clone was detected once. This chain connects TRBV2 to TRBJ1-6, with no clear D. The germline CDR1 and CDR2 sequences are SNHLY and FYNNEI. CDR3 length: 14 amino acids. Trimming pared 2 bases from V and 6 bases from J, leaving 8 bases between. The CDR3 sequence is CASSESTPNSPLHF. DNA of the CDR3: TGTGCCAGCAGTGAAAGTACCCCTAATTCACCCCTCCACTTT.

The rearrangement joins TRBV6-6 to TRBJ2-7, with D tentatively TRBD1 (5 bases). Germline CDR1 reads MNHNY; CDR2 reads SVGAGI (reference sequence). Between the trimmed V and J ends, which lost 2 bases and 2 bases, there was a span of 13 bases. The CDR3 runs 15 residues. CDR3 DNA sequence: TGTGCCAGCAGTTACCAGGGCGTGGGCCCCTACGAGCAGTACTTC. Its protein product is CASSYQGVGPYEQYF.